A selection of T cell receptor beta chains follows, all from one sample in a study of siplizumab effects on memory and regulatory T cells. TCRdb's copy holds only in-frame clones and misses some; the assay was immunoSEQ multiplex PCR. The profile shows about 97,000 clones, approximately 91% of them singletons. The material sequenced was non-Treg CD4+ T cells sorted from blood. The receptors were gathered from a human donor in good health. Both conserved end residues are part of each CDR3. The listing skips clone size in some rows; elsewhere it reads once, few, many or a size class.

v_gene: TRBV7-3
j_gene: TRBJ1-1
abundance: -
len: 14
CDR3aa: CASSLLGVQTEAFF

v_gene: TRBV6-6
j_gene: TRBJ2-6
abundance: -
len: 15
CDR3aa: CASSRSSSGANVLTF

v_gene: TRBV19
j_gene: TRBJ2-5
abundance: once
len: 14
CDR3aa: CASTKGRGPETQYF

v_gene: TRBV9
j_gene: TRBJ2-3
abundance: -
len: 13
CDR3aa: CASSVQVEDTQYF

v_gene: TRBV10-3
j_gene: TRBJ1-2
abundance: -
len: 12
CDR3aa: CAISVAEYGYTF

v_gene: TRBV9
j_gene: TRBJ2-7
abundance: -
len: 15
CDR3aa: CASSPRTSTSYEQYF

v_gene: TRBV5-1
j_gene: TRBJ2-7
abundance: -
len: 14
CDR3aa: CASSLGQTSYEQYF

v_gene: TRBV5-1
j_gene: TRBJ1-4
abundance: -
len: 14
CDR3aa: CASSIRPANEKLFF

v_gene: TRBV11-3
j_gene: TRBJ1-2
abundance: -
len: 14
CDR3aa: CASSGDGQGYGYTF

v_gene: TRBV7-6
j_gene: TRBJ2-7
abundance: -
len: 14
CDR3aa: CASSRDRGAYEQYF

v_gene: TRBV4-1
j_gene: -
abundance: -
len: 13
CDR3aa: CASSLGQGSEQYF

v_gene: TRBV5-4
j_gene: TRBJ2-5
abundance: -
len: 14
CDR3aa: CASSSWGARETQYF

v_gene: TRBV19
j_gene: TRBJ1-2
abundance: -
len: 13
CDR3aa: CASSIAGSGGYTF

v_gene: TRBV18
j_gene: TRBJ2-1
abundance: -
len: 12
CDR3aa: CASSPAGDEQFF

v_gene: TRBV27
j_gene: TRBJ1-6
abundance: -
len: 14
CDR3aa: CASSLTGNNSPLHF